These T cell receptor beta chains were read from a single sample in a study of blood T cell repertoires in COVID-19. Profiling relied on immunoSEQ multiplex PCR, and the TCRdb table lists in-frame clones only, not all of them. Of 150,000 to 200,000 clones listed, about 80% are singletons. Source material: peripheral blood. The receptors stem from a woman at least 80 years old with acute or convalescent COVID-19. CDR3s include the opening cysteine and the closing phenylalanine or tryptophan. D genes are given only for firm matches. Part of the rows lack a size; the others show once, few, many or a class for expanded clones.

J gene,V gene,D gene,clone size,CDR3 protein,CDR3 DNA
TRBJ1-4,TRBV7-3,TRBD1,-,CASSLGQRNEKLFF,TGTGCCAGCAGCTTGGGACAGCGTAATGAAAAACTGTTTTTT
TRBJ2-7,TRBV6-2/TRBV6-3,-,-,CASSLTSSSAEQYF,TGTGCCAGCAGCCTCACTAGTTCCTCCGCCGAGCAGTACTTC
TRBJ2-1,TRBV10-3,-,-,CAISGNLVTYNEQFF,TGTGCCATCAGTGGAAATCTAGTGACTTACAATGAGCAGTTCTTC
TRBJ2-2,TRBV6-5,-,-,CASSYFRDTGELFF,TGTGCCAGCAGTTACTTTCGGGATACCGGGGAGCTGTTTTTT
TRBJ1-1,TRBV10-3,-,-,CAISERSQLGTEAFF,TGTGCCATCAGTGAACGGAGCCAGTTGGGCACTGAAGCTTTCTTT
TRBJ1-2,TRBV5-6,-,-,CASSLGGGANYGYTF,TGTGCCAGCAGCTTAGGCGGAGGGGCTAACTATGGCTACACCTTC
TRBJ2-5,TRBV19,TRBD1,-,CASSTDREETQYF,TGTGCCAGTAGTACAGACAGGGAAGAGACCCAGTACTTC
TRBJ2-1,TRBV27,TRBD2,-,CASSVGTSVYNEQFF,TGTGCCAGCAGTGTTGGGACTAGCGTGTACAATGAGCAGTTCTTC
TRBJ2-5,TRBV5-1,-,-,CASSLLAQETQYF,TGCGCCAGCAGCTTGTTAGCACAAGAGACCCAGTACTTC
TRBJ2-3,TRBV5-1,TRBD2,-,CASSSLAGGADTQYF,TGCGCCAGCAGCTCGTTAGCGGGAGGGGCAGATACGCAGTATTTT
TRBJ2-5,TRBV5-6,TRBD2,-,CASSFWGASGTKETQYF,TGTGCCAGCAGCTTTTGGGGTGCTAGCGGGACGAAGGAGACCCAGTACTTC
TRBJ1-3,TRBV5-4,TRBD1,-,CASSFFQGAYGNTIYF,TGTGCCAGCAGCTTCTTCCAGGGGGCGTATGGAAACACCATATATTTT
TRBJ1-3,TRBV11-2,-,-,CASSLVGTRSQKAGNTIYF,TGTGCCAGCAGCTTAGTGGGTACCCGGAGCCAGAAGGCCGGAAACACCATATATTTT
TRBJ2-1,TRBV27,TRBD2,once,CASTSLSSGRAGEQFF,TGTGCCAGCACGTCCCTGAGCAGCGGGAGGGCCGGAGAGCAGTTCTTC
TRBJ1-3,TRBV2,-,-,CASSEARSGNTIYF,TGTGCCAGCAGTGAGGCCAGGTCTGGAAACACCATATATTTT
TRBJ2-7,TRBV28,TRBD2,-,CASSAGVPYEQYF,TGTGCCAGCAGTGCGGGGGTCCCCTACGAGCAGTACTTC
TRBJ2-1,TRBV29-1,TRBD2,few,CSVGGLAGFSMKDEQFF,TGCAGCGTTGGCGGACTAGCGGGTTTCTCAATGAAGGATGAGCAGTTCTTC
TRBJ2-4,TRBV10-1,-,few,CASSDSMRRVKNIQYF,TGCGCCAGCAGTGATTCCATGAGGAGGGTCAAAAACATTCAGTACTTC
TRBJ1-5,TRBV7-8,-,-,CASSFSEARQPQHF,TGTGCCAGCAGCTTTTCAGAGGCGCGGCAGCCCCAGCATTTT
TRBJ2-1,TRBV7-9,TRBD2,-,CASSYSGGAGNEQFF,TGTGCCAGCAGTTACAGCGGGGGGGCTGGCAATGAGCAGTTCTTC